The 5 T cell receptor beta chains below were found in one sample sequenced in a study of PD-L1 blockade in urothelial cancer (dated by TCRdb to about 2017). Libraries came from the immunoSEQ multiplex PCR assay. TCRdb retrieved this table from immuneACCESS and kept in-frame rearrangements only. Not all clones are present; in checked studies, unresolved V genes account for under half, and no reason is known for the remainder. The sample yields some 120,000 clones; approximately 88% were counted once. Of the sample, 2.5% to 4% falls within the top ten clones. This sample's time point label indicates: pretreatment peripheral blood. The source material was PBMCs, sampled around atezolizumab (anti-PD-L1) treatment. These TCRs come from a man over 45 with urothelial cancer.

The chain joins TRBV18 to TRBJ2-2, with D unresolved. V gave up 1 base and J gave up 7 bases, with 10 bases separating them. This CDR3 contains 14 residues. CDR1 is KGHSH and CDR2 is LQKENI in the germline V gene. The CDR3 loop is CASSPRVVGGELFF. The CDR3 DNA is TGTGCCAGCTCACCACGTGTTGTCGGCGGGGAGCTGTTTTTT.

This chain uses TRBV9 with TRBJ2-7, with D hard to call. This CDR3 is 13 amino acids long. From germline, CDR1 is SGDLS and CDR2 YYNGEE. Trimming took off 4 bases at V and 4 bases at J, with 12 bases between the two ends. The CDR3 sequence: CASSPPRRYEQYF. For the CDR3, the DNA is TGTGCCAGCAGCCCCCCCCGGCGGTACGAGCAGTACTTC.

The V call is TRBV30, the J call TRBJ1-2; the match to TRBD1 covers 7 bases. The CDR3 loop spans 14 amino acids. V was clipped by 3 bases and J by 4 bases; unmatched bases: 8. Germline V CDR1 and CDR2: GTSNPN, SVGIG (reference sequence). DNA of the CDR3: TGTGCCTGGAGCGCAAACAGGGGAGGCTATGGCTACACCTTC. Encoded protein: CAWSANRGGYGYTF.

V and J are TRBV7-9 and TRBJ2-5, with 8 bases matching TRBD2. After removal of 5 bases from V and 5 bases from J, the junction contained 13 bases not matched to a gene. This CDR3 is built from 16 residues. Germline lookup yields CDR1 SEHNR and CDR2 FQNEAQ (reference sequence). CDR3 DNA: TGTGCCAGCAGCCCTCCCTACGGGAGGGCCCGGGAGACCCAGTACTTC. Its translation is CASSPPYGRARETQYF.

The gene calls are TRBV5-1 and TRBJ2-3; D gene unclear. The V and J ends lost 1 base and 1 base respectively, with 13 bases between them. The CDR3 is made up of 16 amino acids. Germline values: CDR1 SGHRS, CDR2 YFSETQ. The CDR3: CASSLSFTRGTDTQYF. CDR3 DNA: TGCGCCAGCAGCTTGTCTTTCACCCGGGGCACAGATACGCAGTATTTT.